The rows below give T cell receptor beta chains drawn from one sample of a study of blood T cells in healthy people across ages. TCRdb passed the 5' RACE reads through MiXCR, listing each CDR3 protein once. The sample consists of 1.2 million to 1.5 million distinct CDR3 sequences, approximately 59% of them appearing once. Sequenced material: blood. All receptors derive from a man aged 18 to 35 in good health. Each CDR3 is given with its conserved first and last residue. Fields, in order: J gene, V gene, clone size, CDR3 protein. Only part of the rows carry a size: once, few, many, or a class if the clone is expanded.

J: TRBJ2-3
V: TRBV12-3/TRBV12-4
size: NA
CDR3: CASSSSGRETDTQYF

J: TRBJ2-3
V: TRBV12-3/TRBV12-4
size: NA
CDR3: CASSLRLSGSTDTQYF

J: TRBJ1-2
V: TRBV20-1
size: NA
CDR3: CSARDRGTSSYGYTF

J: NA
V: TRBV20-1
size: few
CDR3: CSARAFRDRGNEQYF

J: TRBJ2-7
V: TRBV6-6
size: few
CDR3: CASSYAGANYEQYF

J: TRBJ1-4
V: TRBV25-1
size: NA
CDR3: CASSELERGREKLFF

J: TRBJ1-2
V: TRBV20-1
size: NA
CDR3: CSARVDLDSHYGYTF

J: TRBJ1-2
V: TRBV4-1
size: once
CDR3: CASRSGDRGQWYGYTF

J: TRBJ1-5
V: TRBV20-1
size: NA
CDR3: CSADSLRDRAPNQPQHF

J: TRBJ1-2
V: TRBV20-1
size: NA
CDR3: CSAREDQDSGYGYTF

J: TRBJ2-1
V: TRBV6-5
size: NA
CDR3: CASRLAGEHNEQFF

J: TRBJ1-2
V: TRBV3-1
size: NA
CDR3: CASSQERTGRYGYTF

J: TRBJ1-4
V: TRBV4-1
size: NA
CDR3: CASSQDLSRKISTNEKLFF

J: TRBJ1-2
V: TRBV28
size: NA
CDR3: CASSADGYGYTF

J: TRBJ2-1
V: TRBV7-9
size: NA
CDR3: CASRGGGAHNEQFF

J: TRBJ1-2
V: TRBV29-1
size: NA
CDR3: CSVEEGSYGYTF

J: NA
V: TRBV27
size: NA
CDR3: CASSPEDGMTQYF

J: TRBJ2-1
V: TRBV3-1
size: NA
CDR3: CASSQVPGPNEQFF

J: NA
V: TRBV4-2
size: NA
CDR3: CASSQDGLAAYNEQYF

J: TRBJ2-1
V: TRBV13
size: NA
CDR3: CASSLDLGGRGEQFF

J: NA
V: TRBV3-1
size: once
CDR3: CASSQELWVQETQYF

J: TRBJ2-7
V: TRBV4-1
size: NA
CDR3: CASSQPDRVGEQYF

J: TRBJ2-5
V: TRBV4-2
size: few
CDR3: CASSSTSGGLGEQYF

J: NA
V: TRBV7-9
size: few
CDR3: CASSLAGTSGGQETQYF

J: TRBJ2-3
V: TRBV5-1
size: few
CDR3: CASRQPVELTDTQYF

J: TRBJ1-4
V: TRBV20-1
size: NA
CDR3: CSARGAVGEKLFF

J: TRBJ2-3
V: TRBV29-1
size: NA
CDR3: CSVEGDDVVDTQYF

J: NA
V: TRBV11-1
size: NA
CDR3: CASSKMEKTQYF

J: TRBJ1-4
V: TRBV25-1
size: few
CDR3: CASSEYTGTYEKLFF

J: TRBJ2-3
V: TRBV11-3
size: NA
CDR3: CASSLHGGITDTQYF

J: TRBJ1-1
V: TRBV28
size: NA
CDR3: CASSHRTVLAGKAFF

J: TRBJ1-6
V: TRBV7-2
size: few
CDR3: CASSLGIRGADSAYNSPLHF

J: NA
V: TRBV6-5
size: NA
CDR3: CASSYSSPWDRNYEQYF

J: NA
V: TRBV6-2/TRBV6-3
size: NA
CDR3: CASRDRGSERETQYF

J: TRBJ2-5
V: TRBV29-1
size: NA
CDR3: CSVEDQVGVETQYF

J: TRBJ1-2
V: TRBV6-6
size: few
CDR3: CASEGLGDRADYGYTF

J: TRBJ2-6
V: TRBV5-1
size: NA
CDR3: CASSLAARAVSGANVLTF

J: NA
V: TRBV14
size: NA
CDR3: CASSMDSQGETQYF

J: TRBJ2-5
V: TRBV5-1
size: few
CDR3: CASSPLEGEVPETQYF

J: TRBJ2-5
V: TRBV20-1
size: NA
CDR3: CSATTGEKETQYF

J: TRBJ1-6
V: TRBV6-1
size: NA
CDR3: CASSGWTAGRPMSSYNSPLHF

J: TRBJ2-3
V: TRBV11-2
size: NA
CDR3: CASSSVTGWADTQYF

J: TRBJ2-7
V: TRBV4-1
size: NA
CDR3: CASSQGGLKLYEQYF

J: TRBJ2-7
V: TRBV7-2
size: NA
CDR3: CASSLTWSSYEQYF

J: TRBJ2-1
V: TRBV4-3
size: few
CDR3: CASSQDGAGPYNEQFF

J: TRBJ2-3
V: TRBV5-4
size: NA
CDR3: CASSLEGFRDTQYF

J: TRBJ2-7
V: TRBV7-6
size: NA
CDR3: CASSSTGYTLNEQYF

J: TRBJ2-5
V: TRBV10-3
size: NA
CDR3: CAVGQAITQETQYF

J: TRBJ2-5
V: TRBV15
size: NA
CDR3: CATSRTNGGARETQYF

J: TRBJ2-1
V: TRBV6-2/TRBV6-3
size: few
CDR3: CASSWTGLYNEQFF

J: TRBJ2-1
V: TRBV6-6
size: NA
CDR3: CASSYNRDRDEQFF

J: TRBJ2-3
V: TRBV4-2
size: few
CDR3: CASSRPGGTDTQYF

J: TRBJ1-2
V: TRBV3-1
size: NA
CDR3: CASSYPGTLYGYTF